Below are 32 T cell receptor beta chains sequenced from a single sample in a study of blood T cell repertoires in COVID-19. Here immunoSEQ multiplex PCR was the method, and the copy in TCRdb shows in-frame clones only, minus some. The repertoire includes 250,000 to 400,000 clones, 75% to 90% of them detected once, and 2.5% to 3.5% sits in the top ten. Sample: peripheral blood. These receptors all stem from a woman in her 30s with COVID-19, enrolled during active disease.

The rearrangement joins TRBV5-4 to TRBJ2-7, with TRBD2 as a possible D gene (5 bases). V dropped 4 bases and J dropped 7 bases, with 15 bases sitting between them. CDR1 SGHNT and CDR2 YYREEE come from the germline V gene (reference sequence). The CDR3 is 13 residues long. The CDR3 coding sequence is TGTGCCAGCAGCGGAACTAGTCCTGGTGAGCAGTACTTC. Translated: CASSGTSPGEQYF.

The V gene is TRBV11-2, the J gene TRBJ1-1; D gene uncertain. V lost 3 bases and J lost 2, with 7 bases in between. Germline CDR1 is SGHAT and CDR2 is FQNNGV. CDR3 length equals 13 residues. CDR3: CASSLRINTEAFF. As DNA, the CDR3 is TGTGCCAGCAGCTTGAGGATCAACACTGAAGCTTTCTTT.

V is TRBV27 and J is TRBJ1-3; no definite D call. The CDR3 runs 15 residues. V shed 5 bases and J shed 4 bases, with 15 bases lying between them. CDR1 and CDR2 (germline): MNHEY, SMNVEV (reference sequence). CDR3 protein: CASSPAGFAGNTIYF. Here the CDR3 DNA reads TGTGCCAGCAGTCCGGCGGGGTTCGCCGGAAACACCATATATTTT.

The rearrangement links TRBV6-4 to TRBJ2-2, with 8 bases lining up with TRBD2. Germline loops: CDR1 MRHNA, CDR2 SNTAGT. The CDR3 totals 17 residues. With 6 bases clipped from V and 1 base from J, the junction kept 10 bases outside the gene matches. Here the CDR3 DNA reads TGTGCCAGCAGCACCACCCAGGGACTAGTGAACACCGGGGAGCTGTTTTTT. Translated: CASSTTQGLVNTGELFF.

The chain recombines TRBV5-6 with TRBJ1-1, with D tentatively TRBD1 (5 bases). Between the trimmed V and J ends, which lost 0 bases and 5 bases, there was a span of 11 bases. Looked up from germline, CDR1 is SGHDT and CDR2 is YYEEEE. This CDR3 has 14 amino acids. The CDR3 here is CASSLDLQGTEAFF. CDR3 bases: TGTGCCAGCAGCTTGGATCTGCAGGGTACTGAAGCTTTCTTT.

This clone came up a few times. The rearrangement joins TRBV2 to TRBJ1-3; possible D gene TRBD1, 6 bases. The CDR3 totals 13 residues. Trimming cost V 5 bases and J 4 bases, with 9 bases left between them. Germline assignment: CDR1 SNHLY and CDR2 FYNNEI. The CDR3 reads CASSRTDGNTIYF. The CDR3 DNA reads TGTGCCAGCAGTCGGACAGACGGAAACACCATATATTTT.

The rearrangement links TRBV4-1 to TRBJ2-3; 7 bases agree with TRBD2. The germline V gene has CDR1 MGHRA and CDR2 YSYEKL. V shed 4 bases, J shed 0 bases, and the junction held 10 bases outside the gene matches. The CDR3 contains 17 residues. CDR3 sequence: CASSRRISGMSTDTQYF. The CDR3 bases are TGCGCCAGCAGCCGCCGAATCAGCGGGATGAGCACAGATACGCAGTATTTT.

CDR3 DNA: TGTGCCAGCAGCCAAGATGTCCCAGGGGGAAATGAAAAACTGTTTTTT. It is translated as CASSQDVPGGNEKLFF. The chain uses TRBV3-1 (or the pseudogene TRBV3-2) and TRBJ1-4, with 7 bases lining up with TRBD1. With 0 bases clipped from V and 5 bases from J, the junction kept 6 bases outside the gene matches. From germline, CDR1 is LGHDT and CDR2 YNNKEL (reference sequence). The CDR3 covers 16 residues.

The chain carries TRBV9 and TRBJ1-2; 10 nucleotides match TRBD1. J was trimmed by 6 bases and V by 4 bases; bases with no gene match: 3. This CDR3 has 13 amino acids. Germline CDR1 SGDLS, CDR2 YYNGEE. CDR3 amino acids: CASSPGQGDGYTF. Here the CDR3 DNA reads TGTGCCAGCAGCCCCGGACAGGGGGATGGCTACACCTTC.

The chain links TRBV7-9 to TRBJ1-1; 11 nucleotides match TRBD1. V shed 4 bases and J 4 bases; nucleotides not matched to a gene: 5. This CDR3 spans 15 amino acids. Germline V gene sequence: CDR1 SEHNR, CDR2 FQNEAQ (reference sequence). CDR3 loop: CASSSDGTGGTEAFF. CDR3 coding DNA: TGTGCCAGCAGCTCAGATGGGACAGGGGGCACTGAAGCTTTCTTT.

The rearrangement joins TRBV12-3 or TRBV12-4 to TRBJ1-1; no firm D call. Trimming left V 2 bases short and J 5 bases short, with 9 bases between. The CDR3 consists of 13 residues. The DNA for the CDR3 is TGTGCCAGCAGTTTAAATACTAGGACTGAAGCTTTCTTT. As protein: CASSLNTRTEAFF.

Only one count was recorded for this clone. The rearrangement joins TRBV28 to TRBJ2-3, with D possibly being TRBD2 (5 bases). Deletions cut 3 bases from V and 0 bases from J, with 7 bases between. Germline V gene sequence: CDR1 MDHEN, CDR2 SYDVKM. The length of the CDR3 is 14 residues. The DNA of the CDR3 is TGTGCCAGCAGTTTCACGGGGAGCACAGATACGCAGTATTTT. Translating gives CASSFTGSTDTQYF.

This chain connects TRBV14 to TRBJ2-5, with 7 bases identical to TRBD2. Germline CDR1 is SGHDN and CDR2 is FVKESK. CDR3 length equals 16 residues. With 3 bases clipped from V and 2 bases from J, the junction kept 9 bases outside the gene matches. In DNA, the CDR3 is TGTGCCAGCAGCCAGGGCCCTAGCGGTTTACAAGAGACCCAGTACTTC. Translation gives CASSQGPSGLQETQYF.

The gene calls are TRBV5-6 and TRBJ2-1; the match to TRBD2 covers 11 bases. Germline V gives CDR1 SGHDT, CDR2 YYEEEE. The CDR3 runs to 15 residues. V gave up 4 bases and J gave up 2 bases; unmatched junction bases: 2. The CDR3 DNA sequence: TGTGCCAGCAGCCAGACTAGCGGGGCCTACAATGAGCAGTTCTTC. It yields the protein CASSQTSGAYNEQFF.

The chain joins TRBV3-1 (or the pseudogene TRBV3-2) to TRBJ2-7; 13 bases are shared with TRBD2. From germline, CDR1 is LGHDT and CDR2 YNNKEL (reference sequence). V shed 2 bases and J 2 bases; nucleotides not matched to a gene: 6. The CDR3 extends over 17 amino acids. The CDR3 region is CASSQSLLAGGPYEQYF. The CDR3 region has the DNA TGTGCCAGCAGCCAATCTTTACTAGCGGGAGGGCCCTACGAGCAGTACTTC.

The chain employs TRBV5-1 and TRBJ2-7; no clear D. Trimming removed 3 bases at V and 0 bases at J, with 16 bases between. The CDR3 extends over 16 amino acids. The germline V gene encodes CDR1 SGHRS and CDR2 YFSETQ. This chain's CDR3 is CASSSQVGSISYEQYF. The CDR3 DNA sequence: TGCGCCAGCAGCTCCCAGGTGGGCAGCATCTCCTACGAGCAGTACTTC.

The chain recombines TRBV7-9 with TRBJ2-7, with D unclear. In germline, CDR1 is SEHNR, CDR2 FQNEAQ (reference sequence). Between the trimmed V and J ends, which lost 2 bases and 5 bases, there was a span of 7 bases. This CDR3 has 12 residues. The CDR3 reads CASSLLSDEQYF. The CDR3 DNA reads TGTGCCAGCAGCTTATTGTCGGACGAGCAGTACTTC.

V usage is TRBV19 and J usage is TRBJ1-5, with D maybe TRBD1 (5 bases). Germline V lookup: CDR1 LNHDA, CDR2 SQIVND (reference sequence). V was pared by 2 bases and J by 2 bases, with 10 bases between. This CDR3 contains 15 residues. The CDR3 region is CASSISARGNQPQHF. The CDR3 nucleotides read TGTGCCAGTAGTATATCGGCCAGGGGCAATCAGCCCCAGCATTTT.

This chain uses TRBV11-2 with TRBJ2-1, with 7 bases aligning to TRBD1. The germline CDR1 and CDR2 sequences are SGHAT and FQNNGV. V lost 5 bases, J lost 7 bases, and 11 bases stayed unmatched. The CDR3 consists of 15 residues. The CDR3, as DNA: TGTGCCAGCAGCCCTCTCCGGGACAGAGCGAATGAGCAGTTCTTC. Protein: CASSPLRDRANEQFF.

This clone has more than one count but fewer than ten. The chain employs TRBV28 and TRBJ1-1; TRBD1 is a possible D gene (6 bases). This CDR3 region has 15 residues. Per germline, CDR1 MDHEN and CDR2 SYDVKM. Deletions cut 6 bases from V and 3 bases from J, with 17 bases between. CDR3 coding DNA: TGTGCCAGCAGCCCCATAGACAGGACCGACACTGAAGCTTTCTTT. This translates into CASSPIDRTDTEAFF.

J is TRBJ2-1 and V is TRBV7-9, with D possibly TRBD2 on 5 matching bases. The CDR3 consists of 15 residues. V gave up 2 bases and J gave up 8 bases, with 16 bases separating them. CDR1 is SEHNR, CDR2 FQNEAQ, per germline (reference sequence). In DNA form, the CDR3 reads TGTGCCAGCAGCTTAAACGCGGGTTTAATCGATGAGCAGTTCTTC. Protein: CASSLNAGLIDEQFF.

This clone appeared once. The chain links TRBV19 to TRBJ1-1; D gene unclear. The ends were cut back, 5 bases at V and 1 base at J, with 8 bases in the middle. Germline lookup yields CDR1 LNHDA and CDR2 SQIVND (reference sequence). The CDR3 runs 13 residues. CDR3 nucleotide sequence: TGTGCCAGTAGTTTCATTTCGAACACTGAAGCTTTCTTT. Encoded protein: CASSFISNTEAFF.

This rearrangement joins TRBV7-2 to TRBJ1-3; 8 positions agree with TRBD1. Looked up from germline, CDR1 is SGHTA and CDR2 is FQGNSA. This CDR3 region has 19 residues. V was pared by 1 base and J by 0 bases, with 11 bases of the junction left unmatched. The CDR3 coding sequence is TGTGCCAGCAGCTTAGTCGGACAGGGAGGCTTCTTCTCTGGAAACACCATATATTTT. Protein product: CASSLVGQGGFFSGNTIYF.

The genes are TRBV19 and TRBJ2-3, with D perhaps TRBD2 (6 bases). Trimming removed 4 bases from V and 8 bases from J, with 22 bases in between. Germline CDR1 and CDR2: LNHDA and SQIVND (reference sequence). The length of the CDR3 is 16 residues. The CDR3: CASSTRGIPYGGTQYF. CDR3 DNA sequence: TGTGCCAGTAGTACCCGGGGCATACCTTACGGGGGTACGCAGTATTTT.

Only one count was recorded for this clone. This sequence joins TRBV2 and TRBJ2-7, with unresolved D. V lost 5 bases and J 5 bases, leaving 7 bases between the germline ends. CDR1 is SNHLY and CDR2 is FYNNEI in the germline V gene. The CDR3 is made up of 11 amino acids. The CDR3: CASSLTNEQYF. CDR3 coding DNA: TGTGCCAGCAGTCTTACTAACGAGCAGTACTTC.

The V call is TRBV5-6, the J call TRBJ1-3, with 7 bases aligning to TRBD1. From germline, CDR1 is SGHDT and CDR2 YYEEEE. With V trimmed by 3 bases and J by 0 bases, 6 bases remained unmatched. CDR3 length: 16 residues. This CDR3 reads CASSWGQSPSGNTIYF. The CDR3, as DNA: TGTGCCAGCAGCTGGGGACAGTCCCCCTCTGGAAACACCATATATTTT.

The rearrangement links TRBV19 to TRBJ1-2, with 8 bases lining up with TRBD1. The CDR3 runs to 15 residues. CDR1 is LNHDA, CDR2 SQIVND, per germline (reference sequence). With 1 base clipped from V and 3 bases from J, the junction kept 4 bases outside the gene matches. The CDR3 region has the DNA TGTGCCAGTAGTATAGGTCAGGGGGCCTACTATGGCTACACCTTC. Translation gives CASSIGQGAYYGYTF.

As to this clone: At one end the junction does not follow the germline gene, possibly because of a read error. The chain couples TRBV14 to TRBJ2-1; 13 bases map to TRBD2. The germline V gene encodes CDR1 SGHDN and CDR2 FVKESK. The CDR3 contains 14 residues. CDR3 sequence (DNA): TGTGCCAGCAGCCAAGTTGGACTAGCGGGAGTAGGCGTCTTC. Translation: CASSQVGLAGVGVF.

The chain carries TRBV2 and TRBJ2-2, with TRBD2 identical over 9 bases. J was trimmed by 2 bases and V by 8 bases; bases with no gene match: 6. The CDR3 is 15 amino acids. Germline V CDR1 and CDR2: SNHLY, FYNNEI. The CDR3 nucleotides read TGTGCCAGCGTTAGCGGGAGATTCAACACCGGGGAGCTGTTTTTT. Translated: CASVSGRFNTGELFF.

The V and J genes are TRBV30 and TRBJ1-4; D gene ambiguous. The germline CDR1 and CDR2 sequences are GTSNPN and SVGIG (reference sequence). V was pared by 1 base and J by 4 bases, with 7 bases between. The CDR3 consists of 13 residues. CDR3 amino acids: CAWSDHINEKLFF. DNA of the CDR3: TGTGCCTGGAGTGATCACATTAATGAAAAACTGTTTTTT.

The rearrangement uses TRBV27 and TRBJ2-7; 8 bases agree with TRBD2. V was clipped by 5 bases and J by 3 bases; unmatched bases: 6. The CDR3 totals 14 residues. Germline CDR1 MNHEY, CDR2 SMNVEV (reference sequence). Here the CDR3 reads CASSPGLEGYEQYF. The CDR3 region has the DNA TGTGCCAGCAGTCCGGGACTAGAGGGCTACGAGCAGTACTTC.

DNA of the CDR3: TGCAGCGTCACTAGCGGGGCAAGTGCTAGCACAGATACGCAGTATTTT. Encoded protein: CSVTSGASASTDTQYF. This sequence joins TRBV29-1 and TRBJ2-3; 10 bases are shared with TRBD2. The CDR3 totals 16 residues. CDR1 and CDR2 from the germline V gene are SQVTM and ANQGSEA. The J segment lost 0 bases and the V segment lost 6 bases, leaving 9 bases of the junction unmatched.